A selection of T cell receptor beta chains follows, all from one sample in a study of OX40 agonist ivuxolimab in advanced cancers. Profiling relied on immunoSEQ multiplex PCR, and the TCRdb table lists in-frame clones only, not all of them. The repertoire holds fewer than 85,000 clones, with roughly 86% as singletons. The specimen was CD4+ or CD8+ T cells sorted from blood, collected in a trial of the OX40 agonist ivuxolimab. These receptors came from an adult with an advanced solid tumor such as melanoma, head and neck, liver or kidney cancer. The CDR3 runs from the conserved cysteine through the conserved F or W. The D gene is left open where the match is weak. For some rows the clone size is stated as once, few or many, or as a class when expanded; others skip it.

NA	NA	TRBV20-1	TRBJ2-7	TGCAGTGCTAGATACTACGAGCAGTACTTC	CSARYYEQYF
NA	TRBD1	TRBV10-3	TRBJ1-1	TGTGCCATCAGTGCCTCCGGGACAGGGGGGGGTGGTGAAGCTTTCTTT	CAISASGTGGGGEAFF
NA	TRBD2	TRBV7-2	TRBJ2-1	TGTGCCAGCAGCTTAGGAGCGGGAGGGCACAATGAGCAGTTCTTC	CASSLGAGGHNEQFF
NA	NA	TRBV27	TRBJ1-1	TGTGCCAGCAGTTTATCCTTCAGTGGCGGCACTGAAGCTTTCTTT	CASSLSFSGGTEAFF
NA	NA	TRBV18	TRBJ1-3	TGTGCCAGCCTCCCGGGGCCTCAGGTCTCTGGAAACACCATATATTTT	CASLPGPQVSGNTIYF
NA	NA	TRBV30	TRBJ2-7	TGTGCCTGGGAGCTCCTGGGAAAAACCGGCGACGAGCAGTACTTC	CAWELLGKTGDEQYF
NA	NA	TRBV7-2	TRBJ2-5	TGTGCCAGCTCCCAAGAGACCCAGTACTTC	CASSQETQYF
NA	TRBD1	TRBV10-3	TRBJ2-7	TGTGCCATCAGTGAGTCCGGACAGGGTAGCTCCTACGAGCAGTACTTC	CAISESGQGSSYEQYF
NA	NA	TRBV5-1	TRBJ2-7	TGCGCCAGCAGCCAATCAGACTTTAGGGACAACGAGCAGTACTTC	CASSQSDFRDNEQYF
NA	NA	TRBV19	TRBJ2-7	TGTGCACAGACCTACGAGCAGTACTTC	CAQTYEQYF
NA	NA	TRBV5-1	TRBJ1-4	TGCGCCAGCAGCTTGGAGCAAGCAGCCGGGACCCACAAGGCTGAAAAACTGTTTTTT	CASSLEQAAGTHKAEKLFF
NA	NA	TRBV5-1	TRBJ2-2	TGCGCCAGCAGCTTGGGTGGGGGCCGATCCGGGGAGCTGTTTTTT	CASSLGGGRSGELFF
NA	NA	TRBV21-1	TRBJ2-4	TGTGCCAGCGGAGCAACCTCAAAACTAGCGGGATCGCAGAGGGTTGACATTCAGTACTTC	CASGATSKLAGSQRVDIQYF
NA	NA	TRBV5-6	TRBJ1-2	TGTGCCAGCAGCACGGGGGATGACTATGGCTACACCTTC	CASSTGDDYGYTF
NA	NA	TRBV19	TRBJ2-3	TGTGCCAGTAGTATAGTAAGGGGGGACGGGACAGATACGCAGTATTTT	CASSIVRGDGTDTQYF
NA	TRBD2	TRBV9	TRBJ2-3	TGTGCCAGCAGCTTTAGCGGGGGCCGCGCAGATACGCAGTATTTT	CASSFSGGRADTQYF
NA	TRBD2	TRBV14	TRBJ2-1	TGTGCCAGCAGCCGTCTAGCGGGAGTTGGTGAGCAGTTCTTC	CASSRLAGVGEQFF
NA	NA	TRBV2	TRBJ2-3	TGTGCCAGCAGCAGACAGTATTCTCGCACAGATACGCAGTATTTT	CASSRQYSRTDTQYF
NA	NA	TRBV6-5	TRBJ2-7	TGTGCCAGCAGGCCAACCGGGACAAAGTCTTCTGAGCAGTACTTC	CASRPTGTKSSEQYF
NA	NA	TRBV29-1	TRBJ1-1	TGCAGCGGGCAGACTAATGAGGGATTCACTGAAGCTTTCTTT	CSGQTNEGFTEAFF
NA	TRBD1	TRBV10-3	TRBJ2-7	TGTGCCATCCGCACAGGGGGGTCCTACGAGCAGTACTTC	CAIRTGGSYEQYF
NA	NA	TRBV6-6	TRBJ2-7	TGTGCCAGCAGCCGATCTCAGGGGACCTACGAGCAGTACTTC	CASSRSQGTYEQYF
NA	NA	TRBV19	TRBJ1-2	TGTGCCAGTAGTGTCTCAGCTGATTATGGCTACACCTTC	CASSVSADYGYTF
NA	NA	TRBV12-1	TRBJ2-5	TGTGCCAGCAGCTTAGACTCTGGGGCCCAGTACTTC	CASSLDSGAQYF
NA	NA	TRBV19	TRBJ1-5	TGTGCCAGTAGTATGTCTGAAGGCAATCAGCCCCAGCATTTT	CASSMSEGNQPQHF
few	NA	TRBV7-6	TRBJ2-3	TGTGCCAGCAGCTTAGGGGACGGACGGACAGATACGCAGTATTTT	CASSLGDGRTDTQYF
NA	NA	TRBV11-2	TRBJ1-5	TGTGCCAGCAGCTTAGAATCCCATAGCAATCAGCCCCAGCATTTT	CASSLESHSNQPQHF
NA	TRBD1	TRBV19	TRBJ1-6	TGTGCCAGTAGTATCGTGGGGACAGTGTCTAATTCACCCCTCCACTTT	CASSIVGTVSNSPLHF
NA	NA	TRBV7-9	TRBJ2-5	TGTGCCAGCACCCTTTGGCCCCAAGAGACCCAGTACTTC	CASTLWPQETQYF
NA	NA	TRBV7-9	TRBJ2-2	TGTGCCAGCATCCTAAGGGGCGCGCACACCGGGGAGCTGTTTTTT	CASILRGAHTGELFF
NA	TRBD2	TRBV5-4	TRBJ2-3	TGTGCCAGCAGCCTGACTGGACTAGCGGGGGGAGAAACAGATACGCAGTATTTT	CASSLTGLAGGETDTQYF
NA	NA	TRBV6-4	TRBJ2-1	TGTGCCACCCCAGGGGACATCTCGAGCTCCTACAATGAGCAGTTCTTC	CATPGDISSSYNEQFF
NA	NA	TRBV11-3	TRBJ1-2	TGTGCCAGCAGCTCGCGGGGGACTAAGATTAACTATGGCTACACCTTC	CASSSRGTKINYGYTF
NA	NA	TRBV18	TRBJ2-7	TGTGCCAGCTCACCAGGGGGAATGGACGAGCAGTACTTC	CASSPGGMDEQYF
NA	TRBD1	TRBV5-4	TRBJ2-1	TGTGCCAGCAGCCTACAGGGGGGCAATGAGCAGTTCTTC	CASSLQGGNEQFF
once	NA	TRBV5-8	TRBJ1-2	TGTGCCAGCAGCCCATTGCAGGGGCTCTATGGCTACACCTTC	CASSPLQGLYGYTF
NA	NA	TRBV5-6	TRBJ2-1	TGTGCCAGCACCCGAGACAGGAGCTCCTACAATGAGCAGTTCTTC	CASTRDRSSYNEQFF
NA	NA	TRBV27	TRBJ1-2	TGTGCCAGCAGGGGATGGGGGGCCTATGGCTACACCTTC	CASRGWGAYGYTF
NA	NA	TRBV19	TRBJ2-3	TGTGCCAGTAGCCAGCTCCGCACAGATACGCAGTATTTT	CASSQLRTDTQYF
NA	TRBD1	TRBV19	TRBJ1-2	TGTGCCAGTAGTATACGACAGGGGGCGGTCGGCTACACCTTC	CASSIRQGAVGYTF
NA	TRBD2	TRBV12-5	TRBJ2-1	TGTGCTAGTGGTTTGGGACTAGCGGGAGTAAATGAGCAGTTCTTC	CASGLGLAGVNEQFF
NA	TRBD1	TRBV30	TRBJ2-5	TGTGCCTGGTCACCCCTACAGGGGGGAAGCAGGACCCAGTACTTC	CAWSPLQGGSRTQYF
NA	TRBD2	TRBV7-6	TRBJ2-1	TGTGCCAGCAGCTTAGAGGCTAGCGGGAGAAGTTGGTACAATGAGCAGTTCTTC	CASSLEASGRSWYNEQFF
NA	TRBD2	TRBV7-2	TRBJ2-1	TGTGCCAGCAGCTATGGACTAGCGGGGGGAAATGAGCAGTTCTTC	CASSYGLAGGNEQFF
NA	NA	TRBV19	TRBJ2-7	TGTGCCACGAAAGGGAGCTCCTACGAGCAGTACTTC	CATKGSSYEQYF
NA	NA	TRBV6-1	TRBJ1-1	TGTGCCGCCGGGTGGGCGGCTGAAGCTTTCTTT	CAAGWAAEAFF
NA	NA	TRBV2	TRBJ1-1	TGTGCCAGCAGTGAACCCCTGGGCACTGAAGCTTTCTTT	CASSEPLGTEAFF
NA	NA	TRBV23-1	TRBJ2-5	TGCGCCAGCACTGGTCGTGTCCAAGAGACCCAGTACTTC	CASTGRVQETQYF
once	NA	TRBV6-1	TRBJ2-5	TGTGCCAGCAGTGATGGGCTAGCCTCCCCGGGGACCCAGTACTTC	CASSDGLASPGTQYF
once	TRBD1	TRBV30	TRBJ1-2	TGTGCCTGGAGTGTCCGGGGGACAGGGTTTAGAGGCTACACCTTC	CAWSVRGTGFRGYTF
NA	NA	TRBV6-5	TRBJ1-4	TGTGCCAGCAGCTCCCTCACCGCAACTAATGAAAAACTGTTTTTT	CASSSLTATNEKLFF
NA	NA	TRBV9	TRBJ1-4	TGTGCCAGCAGCGCAGTCAGCGCAACTAATGAAAAACTGTTTTTT	CASSAVSATNEKLFF
NA	NA	TRBV19	TRBJ1-5	TGTGCCAGTAGCCCGGGTATGGCCCACCCCATTAGCAATCAGCCCCAGCATTTT	CASSPGMAHPISNQPQHF
NA	NA	TRBV2	TRBJ1-1	TGTGCCAGCACTGAGGGAGAAGCTTTCTTT	CASTEGEAFF
NA	NA	TRBV6-1	TRBJ2-1	TGTGCCAGCAGTGAATTCAACAGGGCGGTCTACAATGAGCAGTTCTTC	CASSEFNRAVYNEQFF
once	NA	TRBV18	TRBJ2-7	TGTGCCAGCTCACCAAATACAGACGCCTACGAGCAGTACTTC	CASSPNTDAYEQYF